Here is one T cell receptor beta chain with its context. The antigen is unknown. These data are taken from a study of blood T cells in healthy people across ages. A J-beta primer mix and a sample-barcoded 5' primer were used in a second PCR of about 7 to 12 cycles. TCRdb analysed the 5' RACE reads with MiXCR anew, one entry per CDR3 protein. This sample carries about 1.8 million distinct CDR3 sequences, about 49% of them seen once, and the ten largest clones take less than 2.5%. Study findings and constraints: Observed TCR beta diversity showed a strong correlation with the percentage of naive T cells as measured by flow cytometry. Measured against age, TCR beta diversity per million T cells decreased in a roughly linear manner.

Donor samples were obtained from healthy Caucasian individuals from Russia, aged 6 to 90. Total RNA extracted from each sample amounted to at least 6 micrograms. The material sequenced was blood. This clonotype originated in a woman aged 40 to 50 in good health.

CDR3: CASTSTSEQFF. DNA of the CDR3: TGTGCCAGCACCTCAACGTCGGAGCAGTTCTTC. This chain uses TRBV3-1 with TRBJ2-1, with no clear D. The CDR3 consists of 11 residues. Trimming stripped 7 bases from V and 10 bases from J, with 11 bases between. CDR1 is LGHDT and CDR2 is YNNKEL in the germline V gene (reference sequence).